These T cell receptor beta chains were read from a single sample in a study of T cells after yellow fever vaccination. TCRdb reprocessed the 5' RACE reads with MiXCR, giving one entry per CDR3 protein. The table lists 500,000 to 650,000 distinct CDR3 sequences, around 12% of them singletons, with 14% to 15% in the top ten. The sequenced sample was PBMCs, obtained on the day of the yellow fever booster vaccination. These receptors were obtained from a man aged 25 to 40 who received the YFV17D yellow fever vaccine. Both conserved end residues are part of each CDR3. D genes are given only for firm matches. Clone size is not always given. Where it is, it says once, few, many or a class for expanded clones.

size,V,D,J,CDR3,DNA
.,TRBV29-1,.,TRBJ2-7,CSVATAPREQYF,TGCAGCGTTGCGACAGCCCCTCGCGAGCAGTACTTC
.,TRBV11-2,TRBD2,TRBJ2-7,CASSPRHTSGRASYEQYF,TGTGCCAGCAGCCCGCGCCATACTAGCGGGAGGGCTTCCTACGAGCAGTACTTC
few,TRBV6-5,TRBD1,TRBJ2-7,CASSYSWTPDRGHEQYF,TGTGCCAGCAGTTACTCGTGGACTCCGGACAGGGGCCACGAGCAGTACTTC
few,TRBV6-2/TRBV6-3,TRBD2,TRBJ2-5,CASRTSAETQYF,TGTGCCAGCAGAACTAGCGCGGAGACCCAGTACTTC
many,TRBV27,TRBD1,TRBJ2-5,CASRSPGQGIETQYF,TGTGCCAGCAGATCCCCTGGACAGGGGATTGAGACCCAGTACTTC
.,TRBV20-1,.,TRBJ2-3,CSASSAVGTDTQYF,TGCAGTGCTAGCAGCGCAGTAGGGACAGATACGCAGTATTTT
.,TRBV4-2,.,TRBJ2-3,CASSQDGGAADTQYF,TGTGCCAGCAGCCAAGATGGTGGGGCAGCGGATACGCAGTATTTT
.,TRBV13,.,TRBJ2-3,CASSSTGGRITDTQYF,TGTGCCAGCAGCTCCACCGGTGGGAGGATCACAGATACGCAGTATTTT
few,TRBV4-3,TRBD1,TRBJ1-2,CASSHESGTGGKNYGYTF,TGCGCCAGCAGCCATGAATCCGGGACAGGGGGCAAGAACTATGGCTACACCTTC
.,TRBV4-2,TRBD2,TRBJ2-1,CASSQTDLAGRNEQFF,TGTGCCAGCAGCCAGACCGACCTAGCGGGTAGAAATGAGCAGTTCTTC
.,TRBV29-1,.,TRBJ2-1,CSVELAYNEQFF,TGCAGCGTTGAACTAGCGTACAATGAGCAGTTCTTC
.,TRBV20-1,.,TRBJ2-7,CSASRSQSSYEQYF,TGCAGTGCTAGTCGGTCTCAGAGCTCCTACGAGCAGTACTTC
few,TRBV23-1,TRBD2,TRBJ2-3,CASSQSGTSVRTDTQYF,TGCGCCAGCAGTCAATCGGGGACTAGCGTTCGCACAGATACGCAGTATTTT
few,TRBV3-1,.,TRBJ2-7,CASSQSEGEQYF,TGTGCCAGCAGCCAAAGCGAGGGTGAGCAGTACTTC
few,TRBV5-1,TRBD1,TRBJ2-1,CASRTGFNNEQFF,TGCGCCAGCAGGACAGGGTTCAACAATGAGCAGTTCTTC
.,TRBV5-4,TRBD2,TRBJ2-7,CASSLNLRASGEQYF,TGTGCCAGCAGCTTGAACCTGCGGGCTAGCGGCGAGCAGTACTTC
.,TRBV5-1,TRBD1,TRBJ2-7,CASSFGQAFYEQYF,TGCGCCAGCAGTTTCGGACAGGCTTTCTACGAGCAGTACTTC
.,TRBV6-1,TRBD1,TRBJ1-2,CASSPLGTGLGYTF,TGTGCCAGCAGTCCGCTTGGGACAGGGCTTGGCTACACCTTC
few,TRBV7-6,TRBD2,TRBJ2-1,CASSGSPIAGGDNEQFF,TGTGCCAGCAGCGGAAGCCCTATAGCGGGAGGCGACAATGAGCAGTTCTTC
many,TRBV29-1,TRBD1,TRBJ1-1,CSVADRGRETEAFF,TGCAGCGTTGCGGACAGGGGTAGGGAGACTGAAGCTTTCTTT